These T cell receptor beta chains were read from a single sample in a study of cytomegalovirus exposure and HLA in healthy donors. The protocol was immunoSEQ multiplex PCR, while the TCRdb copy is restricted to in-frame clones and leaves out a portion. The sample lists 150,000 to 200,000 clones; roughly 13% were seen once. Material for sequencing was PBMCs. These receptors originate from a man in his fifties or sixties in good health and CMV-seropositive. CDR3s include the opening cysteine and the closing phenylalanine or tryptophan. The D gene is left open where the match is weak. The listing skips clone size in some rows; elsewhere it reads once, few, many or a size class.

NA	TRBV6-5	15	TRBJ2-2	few	CASRGQLVNTGELFF	TGTGCCAGCAGGGGACAACTGGTGAACACCGGGGAGCTGTTTTTT
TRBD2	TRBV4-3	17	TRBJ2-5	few	CASSQDQLAGGLETQYF	TGCGCCAGCAGCCAAGATCAGCTAGCGGGGGGCTTAGAGACCCAGTACTTC
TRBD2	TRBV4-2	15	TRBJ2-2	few	CASSQLGLAGPELFF	TGTGCCAGCAGCCAGTTGGGACTAGCGGGTCCCGAGCTGTTTTTT
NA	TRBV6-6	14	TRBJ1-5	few	CASSYWAGLQPQHF	TGTGCCAGCAGTTACTGGGCAGGCCTTCAGCCCCAGCATTTT
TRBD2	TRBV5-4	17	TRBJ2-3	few	CASSFGLAGGSTDTQYF	TGTGCCAGCAGCTTTGGGCTAGCGGGGGGGAGCACAGATACGCAGTATTTT
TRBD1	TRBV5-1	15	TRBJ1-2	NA	CASSLATGGSYGYTF	TGCGCCAGCAGCTTGGCGACAGGGGGCTCCTATGGCTACACCTTC
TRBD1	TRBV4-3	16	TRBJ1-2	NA	CASSQDPGTGASGYTF	TGCGCCAGCAGCCAAGATCCCGGGACAGGGGCTTCTGGCTACACCTTC
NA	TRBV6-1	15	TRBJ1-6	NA	CASSVSRVDNSPLHF	TGTGCCAGCAGTGTGTCCAGGGTCGATAATTCACCCCTCCACTTT
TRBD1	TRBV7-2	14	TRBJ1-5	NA	CASSSDRGGQPQHF	TGTGCCAGCAGCTCAGACAGGGGAGGTCAGCCCCAGCATTTT
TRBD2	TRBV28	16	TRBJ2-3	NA	CASSSATSGGIDTQYF	TGTGCCAGCAGTTCCGCGACTAGCGGGGGGATAGATACGCAGTATTTT
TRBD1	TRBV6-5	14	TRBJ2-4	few	CASSYSQGSNIQYF	TGTGCCAGCAGTTACTCACAGGGGTCAAACATTCAGTACTTC
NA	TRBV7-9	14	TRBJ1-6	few	CASSAGRDNSPLHF	TGTGCCAGCAGCGCGGGACGGGATAATTCACCCCTCCACTTT
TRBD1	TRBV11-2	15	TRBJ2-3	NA	CASSLRTGVTDTQYF	TGTGCCAGCAGCTTGCGGACAGGGGTCACAGATACGCAGTATTTT
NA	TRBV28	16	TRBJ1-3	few	CASSSLQGSKGNTIYF	TGTGCCAGCAGTTCCCTACAGGGCTCGAAGGGAAACACCATATATTTT
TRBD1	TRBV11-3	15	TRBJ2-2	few	CASSPGQWNTGELFF	TGTGCCAGCAGTCCGGGACAGTGGAACACCGGGGAGCTGTTTTTT
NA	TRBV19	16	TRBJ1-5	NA	CASSIVGARGNQPQHF	TGTGCCAGTAGTATTGTGGGGGCGCGGGGCAATCAGCCCCAGCATTTT
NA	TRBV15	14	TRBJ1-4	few	CATSRGERVQKLFF	TGTGCCACCAGCAGAGGAGAGAGGGTCCAAAAACTGTTTTTT
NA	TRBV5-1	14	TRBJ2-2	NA	CASQRSPNTGELFF	TGCGCCAGTCAACGGTCACCGAACACCGGGGAGCTGTTTTTT
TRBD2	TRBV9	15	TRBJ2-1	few	CASSVALAGENEQFF	TGTGCCAGCAGCGTAGCGCTAGCGGGTGAAAATGAGCAGTTCTTC
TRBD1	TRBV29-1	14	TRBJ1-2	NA	CSVPGQGGGHGYTF	TGCAGCGTTCCGGGACAGGGCGGGGGCCATGGCTACACCTTC
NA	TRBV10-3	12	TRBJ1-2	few	CAISESDYGYTF	TGTGCCATCAGTGAATCGGACTATGGCTACACCTTC
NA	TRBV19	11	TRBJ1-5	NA	CASKGDQPQHF	TGTGCCAGTAAGGGGGATCAGCCCCAGCATTTT
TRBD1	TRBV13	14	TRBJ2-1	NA	CASSLGPTGGEQFF	TGTGCCAGCAGCTTAGGTCCAACAGGGGGTGAGCAGTTCTTC
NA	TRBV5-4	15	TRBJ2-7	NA	CASSLGPQVTYEQYF	TGTGCCAGCAGCTTGGGGCCACAAGTCACCTACGAGCAGTACTTC
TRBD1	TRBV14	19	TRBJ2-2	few	CASSQDRGLPDRGTGELFF	TGTGCCAGCAGCCAAGATAGGGGCCTCCCCGACAGGGGCACCGGGGAGCTGTTTTTT
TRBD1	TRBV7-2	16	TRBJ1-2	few	CASSLEGQGAWGGYTF	TGTGCCAGCAGCTTAGAGGGACAGGGGGCATGGGGTGGCTACACCTTC
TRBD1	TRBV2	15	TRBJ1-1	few	CASSEGLDRDTEAFF	TGTGCCAGCAGTGAGGGATTAGACAGGGACACTGAAGCTTTCTTT
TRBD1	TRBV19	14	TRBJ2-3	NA	CASAGTGRPLTQYF	TGTGCCAGTGCCGGGACAGGCCGCCCTTTGACGCAGTATTTT
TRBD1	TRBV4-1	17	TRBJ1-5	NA	CASSQKVGQGLNQPQHF	TGCGCCAGCAGCCAAAAGGTGGGACAGGGGTTAAATCAGCCCCAGCATTTT
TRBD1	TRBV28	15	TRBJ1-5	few	CASIAGTGRDGPQHF	TGTGCCAGCATTGCGGGGACAGGGCGCGATGGGCCCCAGCATTTT
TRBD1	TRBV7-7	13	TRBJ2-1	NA	CASSLTGDNEQFF	TGTGCCAGCAGTTTGACAGGGGACAATGAGCAGTTCTTC
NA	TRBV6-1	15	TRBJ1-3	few	CASSVEGRRGNTIYF	TGTGCCAGCAGTGTAGAGGGAAGGCGGGGAAACACCATATATTTT
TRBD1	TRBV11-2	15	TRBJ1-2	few	CASSLEQGNNYGYTF	TGTGCCAGCAGCTTAGAACAGGGGAATAACTATGGCTACACCTTC
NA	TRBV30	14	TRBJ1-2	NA	CAWSENSLNYGYTF	TGTGCCTGGAGTGAAAACAGCCTTAACTATGGCTACACCTTC
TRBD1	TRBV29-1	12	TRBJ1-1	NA	CSGGQGRAEAFF	TGCAGCGGGGGACAGGGCCGAGCTGAAGCTTTCTTT
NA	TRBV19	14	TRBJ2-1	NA	CASSIFTGTDEQFF	TGTGCCAGTAGTATATTCACAGGGACGGATGAGCAGTTCTTC
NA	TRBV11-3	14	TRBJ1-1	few	CASSFEGENTEAFF	TGTGCCAGCAGCTTCGAAGGGGAGAACACTGAAGCTTTCTTT
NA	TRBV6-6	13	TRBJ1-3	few	CASTFRLGNTIYF	TGTGCCAGCACCTTCCGTCTCGGAAACACCATATATTTT
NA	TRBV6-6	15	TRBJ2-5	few	CASSYEGGPWGTQYF	TGTGCCAGCAGTTACGAAGGGGGACCCTGGGGGACCCAGTACTTC
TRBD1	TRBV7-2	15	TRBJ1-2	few	CASSLDRAVNYGYTF	TGTGCCAGCAGCTTGGACAGGGCCGTTAACTATGGCTACACCTTC
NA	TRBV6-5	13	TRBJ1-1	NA	CASSSPGGREAFF	TGTGCCAGCAGTTCCCCGGGGGGACGGGAAGCTTTCTTT
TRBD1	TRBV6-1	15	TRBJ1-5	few	CASLDRGRGNQPQHF	TGTGCCAGCCTAGACAGGGGTCGAGGCAATCAGCCCCAGCATTTT
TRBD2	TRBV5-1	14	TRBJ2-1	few	CASSKAGAYNEQFF	TGCGCCAGCAGCAAGGCGGGGGCCTACAATGAGCAGTTCTTC
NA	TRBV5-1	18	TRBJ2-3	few	CASSPSRVGARYGDTQYF	TGCGCCAGCAGCCCGTCCCGGGTGGGTGCTAGGTATGGAGATACGCAGTATTTT
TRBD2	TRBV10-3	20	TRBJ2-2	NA	CAISDNLSGGPFANTGELFF	TGTGCCATCTCGGATAACCTTAGCGGGGGGCCGTTCGCGAACACCGGGGAGCTGTTTTTT
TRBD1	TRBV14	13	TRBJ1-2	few	CASSQKQQGGYTF	TGTGCCAGCAGCCAAAAACAACAGGGGGGCTACACCTTC
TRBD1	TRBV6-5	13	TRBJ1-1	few	CASSIDRATEAFF	TGTGCCAGCAGTATCGACAGGGCCACTGAAGCTTTCTTT